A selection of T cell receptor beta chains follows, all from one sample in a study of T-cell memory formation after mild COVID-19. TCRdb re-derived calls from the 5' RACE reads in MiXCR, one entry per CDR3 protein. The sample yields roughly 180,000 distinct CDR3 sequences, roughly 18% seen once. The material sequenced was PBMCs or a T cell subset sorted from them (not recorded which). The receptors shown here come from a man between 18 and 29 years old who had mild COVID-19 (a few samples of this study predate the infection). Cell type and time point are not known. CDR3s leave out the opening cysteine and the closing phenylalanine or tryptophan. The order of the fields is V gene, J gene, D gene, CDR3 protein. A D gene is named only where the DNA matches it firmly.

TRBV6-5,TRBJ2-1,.,ASSYDRGSYNEQF
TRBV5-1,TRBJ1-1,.,ASSFTGGTEAF
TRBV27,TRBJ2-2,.,ASSISNFPGELF
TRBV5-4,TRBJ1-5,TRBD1,ASSSGGQGASQPQH
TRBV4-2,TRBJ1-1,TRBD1,ASSQEWARTGEAF
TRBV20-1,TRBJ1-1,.,SARGSRGTNTEAF
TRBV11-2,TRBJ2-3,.,ASSLERGVSDTQY
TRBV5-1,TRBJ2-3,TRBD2,ASSLTGGPVDTQY
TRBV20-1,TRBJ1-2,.,SARGYT
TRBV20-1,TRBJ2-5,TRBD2,SALGAGGQETQY
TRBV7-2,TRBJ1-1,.,ASSYQRGDGAF
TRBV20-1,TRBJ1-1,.,SAREGILTEAF
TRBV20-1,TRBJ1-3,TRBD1,SAAQGAGVGNTIY
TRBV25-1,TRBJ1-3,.,ASSLDGDVSGNTIY
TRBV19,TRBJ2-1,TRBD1,ASSIRTGPGEQF
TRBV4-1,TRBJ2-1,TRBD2,ASRSPGTSGYNEQF
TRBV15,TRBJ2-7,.,ATASPGQGTPYEQY
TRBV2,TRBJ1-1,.,ASSVAGDTEAF
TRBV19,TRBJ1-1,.,ASSILEGGGTEAF
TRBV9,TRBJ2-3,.,ASSPQVQPLGFGQY
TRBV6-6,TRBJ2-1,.,ASSYRNARGPMSNEQF
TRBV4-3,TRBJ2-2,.,ASSQDRGRNTGELF
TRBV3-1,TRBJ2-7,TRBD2,ASSQGGLVFGEQY
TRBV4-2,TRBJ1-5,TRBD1,ASSQDPQGASQPQH
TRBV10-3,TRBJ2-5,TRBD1,AISEPPGQKETQY